This TCR beta chain is drawn from a study of immune heterogeneity within non-small cell lung tumors. The wider study: The composition of the tumors was a handful of squamous cell carcinomas, 9 to 11 non-squamous carcinomas and 1 not otherwise specified.

Template material comprised bulk tumor genomic DNA at about 610 ng per sample. While surgery was under way, several biopsies spaced far apart were taken per primary tumor. Curative operations were performed on patients who had untreated, newly diagnosed non-small cell lung cancer. Donors were newly diagnosed non-small cell lung cancer patients having surgery with curative intent. Overall study findings and caveats: Identical dominant CDR3 beta clonotypes spanned tumor sites within a patient, beside site-unique high-frequency clones. Different patients shared few of their high-frequency T-cell receptor beta clonotypes.

This clonotype was seen repeatedly, ten times or more. Its matching antigen is unknown. Multiplex PCR amplified the TCR beta CDR3 region. Its first round ran for around 11 cycles with 32 V and 13 J primers. MiXCR, applied by TCRdb to the multiplex PCR reads, yields one record per CDR3 protein. The data show 20,000 to 25,000 distinct CDR3 sequences, 25% to 30% seen once. This CDR3 region has 15 residues. Trimming shortened V by 0 bases and J by 4 bases, and 15 bases separated the two germline ends. Germline V gene data show CDR1 as DFQATT and CDR2 as SNEGSKA (reference sequence). The chain recombines TRBV20-1 with TRBJ1-2, with D tentatively TRBD1 (5 bases). The sample consisted of lung tumor tissue. The receptor's source is a man aged 40-50 years with non-small cell lung cancer. This CDR3 is CSARDRSGTVYGYTF. In nucleotides, the CDR3 is TGCAGTGCTAGAGACCGTTCCGGGACGGTCTATGGCTACACCTTC.